This is a list of T cell receptor beta chains from one sample in a study of human T cells and chemical hapten exposure. Via MiXCR, TCRdb re-called the RACE reads, giving one row per CDR3 protein. The profile shows more than 70,000 distinct CDR3 sequences, 11% of them singletons. This specimen was whole blood, taken in connection with sensitization to the hapten diphenylcyclopropenone (DPC). These receptors were collected from a man aged 18 to 30 with alopecia areata. Some clones in this sample may be carry-over from other donors' samples. Both conserved end residues are part of each CDR3. A D gene is named only where the DNA matches it firmly. Only part of the rows carry a size: once, few, many, or a class if the clone is expanded.

V: TRBV19
size: many
J: TRBJ1-1
D: -
DNA: TGTGCCAGTAGTATCATCCAGAACACTGAAGCTTTCTTT
CDR3: CASSIIQNTEAFF

V: TRBV4-1
size: few
J: TRBJ1-2
D: -
DNA: TGCGCCAGCAGCCCGAGGGACGGCACACTCTACACCTTC
CDR3: CASSPRDGTLYTF

V: TRBV6-5
size: -
J: TRBJ1-1
D: TRBD1
DNA: TGTGCCAGCAGCCCCGGGACAGGGCCCAACGTGGCTTTCTTT
CDR3: CASSPGTGPNVAFF

V: TRBV7-8
size: -
J: TRBJ2-3
D: -
DNA: TGTGCCAGCAGCCTGAGACAGAGGGCGGATACGCAGTATTTT
CDR3: CASSLRQRADTQYF

V: TRBV29-1
size: many
J: TRBJ2-3
D: -
DNA: TGCAGCGTCGAGACAGATACGCAGTATTTT
CDR3: CSVETDTQYF

V: TRBV5-1
size: many
J: TRBJ1-3
D: -
DNA: TGCGCCAGCAGTTCCAGCTCTGGAAACACCATATATTTT
CDR3: CASSSSSGNTIYF

V: TRBV10-3
size: -
J: TRBJ2-3
D: TRBD1
DNA: TGTGCCATCAGACAGGGGGCGAGCGCAGATACGCAGTATTTT
CDR3: CAIRQGASADTQYF

V: TRBV7-6
size: few
J: TRBJ2-3
D: -
DNA: TGTGCCAGCAGCTTATTCGAAGATACGCAGTATTTT
CDR3: CASSLFEDTQYF

V: TRBV20-1
size: many
J: TRBJ2-5
D: -
DNA: TGCAGTGCTAGAGATCTAGGGGCCCCGTACTTC
CDR3: CSARDLGAPYF

V: TRBV6-2/TRBV6-3
size: few
J: TRBJ2-5
D: -
DNA: TGTGCCAGCAATCAGGGTACCGAGACCCAGTACTTC
CDR3: CASNQGTETQYF

V: TRBV19
size: -
J: TRBJ1-5
D: -
DNA: TGTGCCAGTAGTATAACAGGGAGCATTCAGCCCCAGCATTTT
CDR3: CASSITGSIQPQHF

V: TRBV9
size: many
J: TRBJ1-6
D: -
DNA: TGTGCCAGCAGCGCGAGGAGGGTGAGCTCCTATAATTCACCCCTCCACTTT
CDR3: CASSARRVSSYNSPLHF

V: TRBV12-3/TRBV12-4
size: -
J: TRBJ2-1
D: -
DNA: TGTGCCAGCAGCCCCGGGCTTAACAATGAGCAGTTCTTC
CDR3: CASSPGLNNEQFF

V: TRBV28
size: -
J: TRBJ1-5
D: -
DNA: TGTGCCAGCAGCGAAAGACTTGTAGGAAATCAGCCCCAGCATTTT
CDR3: CASSERLVGNQPQHF

V: TRBV5-1
size: many
J: TRBJ1-2
D: TRBD1
DNA: TGCGCCAGCAGCTTGGGGGAGCAGGGGGCCCCCTATGGCTACACCTTC
CDR3: CASSLGEQGAPYGYTF

V: TRBV28
size: many
J: TRBJ1-5
D: TRBD1
DNA: TGTGCCAGCAGTTCCCGAGGCGTGACAGGGGGAGCCAATCAGCCCCAGCATTTT
CDR3: CASSSRGVTGGANQPQHF